The next 4 T cell receptor beta chains were all read from a single sample in a study of blood T cell repertoires in COVID-19. TCRdb's copy holds only in-frame clones and misses some; the assay was immunoSEQ multiplex PCR. This repertoire shows 100,000 or so clones, roughly nine tenths found once; its top ten account for 15% to 20%. Sequencing was done on a sample of peripheral blood. Receptors originate from a man in his fifties with acute or convalescent COVID-19.

The chain employs TRBV5-1 and TRBJ2-1; TRBD2 is a possible D gene (6 bases). The CDR3 has 13 amino acids. Trimming cost V 6 bases and J 8 bases, with 15 bases left between them. Germline CDR1 and CDR2: SGHRS and YFSETQ. The CDR3 loop reads CASKRGRLYEQFF. In DNA, the CDR3 is TGCGCCAGCAAACGAGGGAGGCTCTATGAGCAGTTCTTC.

The V call is TRBV5-1, the J call TRBJ2-3; weak D call: TRBD2 (7 bases). The germline CDR1 and CDR2 sequences are SGHRS and YFSETQ. This CDR3 is 15 amino acids long. Trimming removed 3 bases from V and 5 bases from J, with 16 bases in between. Here the CDR3 reads CASSSGRGTRDTQYF. In nucleotides, the CDR3 is TGCGCCAGCAGCTCGGGGAGGGGGACCAGAGATACGCAGTATTTT.

The V gene is TRBV23-1, the J gene TRBJ2-5, with D perhaps matching TRBD1 (5 bases). TRBV23-1 counts as an open reading frame of uncertain function. V was pared by 4 bases and J by 7 bases, with 13 bases between. This CDR3 contains 13 residues. This chain's CDR3 is CASSRPHRMTQYF. The DNA for the CDR3 is TGCGCCAGCAGTCGCCCCCACAGGATGACCCAGTACTTC.

The V call is TRBV14, the J call TRBJ2-5; possibly TRBD1 for D (5 bases). Germline CDR1 and CDR2: SGHDN and FVKESK. The ends were cut back, 8 bases at V and 1 base at J, with 8 bases in the middle. The CDR3 covers 12 residues. CDR3 amino acids: CASPQGQETQYF. The CDR3 nucleotides read TGTGCCAGCCCCCAGGGCCAAGAGACCCAGTACTTC.